The clone carrying this T cell receptor beta chain was seen just once. The protocol was immunoSEQ multiplex PCR, while the TCRdb copy is restricted to in-frame clones and leaves out a portion. The data hold approximately 70,000 clones, with around 90% observed a single time. This record belongs to a study of OX40 agonist ivuxolimab in advanced cancers. Background on the study: Head and neck, renal cell, melanoma or hepatocellular carcinoma were the cancers that dose-escalation patients had. Cohort: about 80% men, mean age approximately 60, aged about 23 to 79.

Unmatched junction bases numbered 7, after V lost 6 bases and J lost 0 bases. The CDR3 loop spans 16 amino acids. Germline lookup yields CDR1 SNHLY and CDR2 FYNNEI. The timepoints at which blood was sampled were baseline, cycle 4 day 1, and cycle 7 day 1. The chain joins TRBV2 to TRBJ2-1, with 8 bases matching TRBD1. The sample in question was CD4+ or CD8+ T cells sorted from blood, obtained in a trial of the OX40 agonist ivuxolimab. The sequence was obtained from an adult with an advanced solid tumor such as melanoma, head and neck, liver or kidney cancer. The DNA for the CDR3 is TGTGCCAGCAGCAGTCGACAGGGGAGCTCCTACAATGAGCAGTTCTTC. Its translation is CASSSRQGSSYNEQFF.